At least ten counts were recorded for the clone carrying this T cell receptor beta chain. Antigen unknown. MiXCR, run by TCRdb on the 5' RACE reads, gives a single entry per CDR3 protein. Among roughly 60,000 distinct CDR3 sequences, 3% to 4% were seen once, and the ten largest hold more than 2%. This entry comes from a study of neurological immune-mediated disorders. Overall study context: Among the roughly 35 patients with multiple sclerosis, some 31 were relapsing-remitting, while 3 were secondary progressive. Study-wide points: Expanded clones shared no identical CDR3 amino acid sequences across subjects, which suggested private TCR-beta repertoires in all groups. The greatest degree of TCR clonal expansion was observed in HTLV-1-associated myelopathy, with the lowest in multiple sclerosis, below that of healthy controls.

This CDR3 region has 18 residues. The junction had 11 bases not matched to a gene; V was cut back by 6 bases and J by 1 base. This clonotype was sampled from a woman in her forties or fifties with multiple sclerosis. The J gene is TRBJ2-6, the V gene TRBV12-3 or TRBV12-4; 8 bases match TRBD1. Sequences were obtained from PBMCs. The DNA of the CDR3 is TGTGCCAGCAGCCCTAACAGGGGGTCTCAGTCTGGGGCCAACGTCCTGACTTTC. Translating it yields CASSPNRGSQSGANVLTF.